This T cell receptor beta chain is from a study of identical twins. All donors were healthy Caucasians. TCRdb called the 5' RACE reads again in MiXCR, with one record for every CDR3 protein. The data show hundreds of thousands of distinct CDR3 sequences, about 7% seen once. This clonotype appeared a few times. The target antigen is unknown. CDR1 is DFQATT and CDR2 is SNEGSKA in the germline V gene (reference sequence). The CDR3 consists of 15 residues. After removal of 4 bases from V and 2 bases from J, the junction contained 8 bases not matched to a gene. Study-level findings and limits: Zero-insertion findings could be partly confounded by invariant cells (MAIT and iNKT cells).

These same data were also listed under a study on yellow fever vaccine responses in identical twins.

Sequences were obtained from memory (CD45RO+) T cells sorted from blood. The clonotype originates from a woman under 30 in good health. This chain uses TRBV20-1 with TRBJ2-5, with 9 bases matching TRBD1. The CDR3 here is CSATRTGEGQETQYF. Written as DNA, the CDR3 is TGCAGTGCTACCCGGACAGGGGAAGGGCAAGAGACCCAGTACTTC.